This TCR beta chain is from a study of cytomegalovirus exposure and HLA in healthy donors. PCR used 60 Vbeta primers and 13 Jbeta primers. Using immunoSEQ multiplex PCR, the repertoire was profiled, and TCRdb retains in-frame clones only, with some absent. The sample shows approximately 100,000 clones, 77% of them seen only once. To note about this clone: Its antigen is not known.

The CDR3 extends over 15 amino acids. Germline lookup yields CDR1 WSHSY and CDR2 SAAADI. V lost 8 bases and J lost 0, with 14 bases in between. Study-level findings and limits: Within an earlier analysis, most TCR beta V segments proved productive either about 87% or about 30% of the time. Follow-up analysis seemed to connect common viral pathogens with several of the most significant clusters identified. Some V segments, TRBV6-2 and TRBV6-3 among them, were indistinguishable and were therefore excluded. Most TCR sequences were rare, but some public TCRs occurred in many donors.

This clonotype was sampled from a middle-aged man in good health and CMV-seropositive. Material: PBMCs. The chain couples TRBV10-2 to TRBJ2-1; tentatively, D is TRBD2 (6 bases). The CDR3 loop is CASGRLVSSYNEQFF. CDR3 DNA sequence: TGCGCCAGCGGAAGACTAGTGAGCTCCTACAATGAGCAGTTCTTC.